This passage covers 10 T cell receptor beta chains from one sample sequenced in a study of neurological immune-mediated disorders. TCRdb called the 5' RACE reads again in MiXCR, with one record for every CDR3 protein. Of some 66,000 distinct CDR3 sequences listed, 3.5% to 5% are singletons. The sample was PBMCs. The receptor set was obtained from a man under 40 with multiple sclerosis.

This clonotype came up many times. The CDR3 reads CASSVDPVTGNAGENTIYF. The CDR3 DNA reads as TGTGCCAGCAGCGTAGATCCAGTGACAGGGAATGCGGGTGAAAACACCATATATTTT. V usage is TRBV9 and J usage is TRBJ1-3; the match to TRBD1 covers 7 bases. The J segment lost 6 bases and the V segment lost 0 bases, leaving 18 bases of the junction unmatched. The CDR3 totals 19 residues. Germline loops: CDR1 SGDLS, CDR2 YYNGEE.

This clonotype was counted ten times or more. V usage is TRBV10-3 and J usage is TRBJ2-2; tentative D call: TRBD2 (6 bases). Per the germline V gene, CDR1 is ENHRY and CDR2 is SYGVKD. The CDR3 runs 14 residues. V lost 3 bases and J 7 bases, leaving 12 bases between the germline ends. The CDR3, as DNA: TGTGCCATCAGTGAAGTATCCGGGAGCGGGGAGCTGTTTTTT. This codes for CAISEVSGSGELFF.

The table lists this clonotype with many counts. The gene calls are TRBV20-1 and TRBJ2-5; 7 nucleotides line up with TRBD2. The V segment lost 3 bases and the J segment 0 bases; nucleotides outside the gene matches: 7. Germline CDR1 is DFQATT and CDR2 is SNEGSKA (reference sequence). The CDR3 has 15 amino acids. CDR3 DNA sequence: TGCAGTGCTAGGATCGCGAGCGGGGACCAAGAGACCCAGTACTTC. It codes for CSARIASGDQETQYF.

Ten or more counts support this clonotype. The chain couples TRBV4-2 to TRBJ1-2; D gene uncertain. The CDR3 length is 14 residues. The germline gives CDR1 LGHNA, CDR2 YNFKEQ. Trimming took off 0 bases at V and 7 bases at J, with 12 bases between the two ends. The CDR3 bases are TGTGCCAGCAGCCAAGAATTATCCGGGTTTGGCTACACCTTC. Its translation is CASSQELSGFGYTF.

This clonotype was seen at least ten times. J is TRBJ2-3 and V is TRBV27; 10 bases map to TRBD1. This CDR3 is 15 amino acids long. Germline assignment: CDR1 MNHEY and CDR2 SMNVEV (reference sequence). The trim removed 5 bases at V and 1 base at J, leaving 3 bases unmatched. The CDR3 here is CASSIGTGGTDTQYF. The CDR3 DNA sequence: TGTGCCAGCAGTATAGGGACAGGGGGCACAGATACGCAGTATTTT.

This clonotype showed up many times. V is TRBV24-1 and J is TRBJ1-1; D is unresolved. This CDR3 is built from 14 residues. The V gene's germline CDR1 is KGHDR and CDR2 SFDVKD. V gave up 6 bases and J gave up 0 bases, with 10 bases separating them. CDR3 protein: CATSSGVMNTEAFF. The CDR3 DNA reads TGTGCCACCAGTTCCGGGGTGATGAACACTGAAGCTTTCTTT.

This clonotype was picked up many times. V and J are TRBV24-1 and TRBJ1-1; D possibly corresponds to TRBD1 (5 bases). CDR1 is KGHDR and CDR2 is SFDVKD in the germline V gene. V lost 2 bases to trimming and J lost 4 bases, with 13 bases between them. This CDR3 comprises 15 residues. The CDR3 region has the DNA TGTGCCACCAGTGATTCCCGGGGCGTTGGCACTGAAGCTTTCTTT. This sequence encodes CATSDSRGVGTEAFF.

At least ten counts were recorded for this clonotype. The chain employs TRBV4-1 and TRBJ1-5; TRBD1 matches at 9 bases. Germline V gene sequence: CDR1 MGHRA, CDR2 YSYEKL. The CDR3 totals 17 residues. Trimming took 0 bases from V and 0 from J; bases not matched to a gene: 3. CDR3 DNA sequence: TGCGCCAGCAGCCAAGAATGGACAGGGGTTAGCAATCAGCCCCAGCATTTT. Translation: CASSQEWTGVSNQPQHF.

This clonotype was seen a handful of times. The V and J genes are TRBV5-1 and TRBJ1-5; TRBD1 agrees at 9 bases. With 4 bases clipped from V and 6 bases from J, the junction kept 8 bases outside the gene matches. CDR1 SGHRS and CDR2 YFSETQ come from the germline V gene. The CDR3 is 15 amino acids. CDR3 in amino acids: CASSVGTGMLQPQHF. The CDR3 DNA reads as TGCGCCAGCAGCGTGGGGACAGGGATGCTTCAGCCCCAGCATTTT.

The chain joins TRBV5-6 to TRBJ1-1; 8 nucleotides align to TRBD1. Germline values: CDR1 SGHDT, CDR2 YYEEEE. Germline trimming cut 3 bases from V and 5 bases from J; bases unmatched to any gene: 9. The CDR3 extends over 15 amino acids. CDR3 amino acids: CASSSVDRVITEAFF. Here the CDR3 DNA reads TGTGCCAGCAGCTCGGTGGACAGGGTGATTACTGAAGCTTTCTTT.